This note documents a single T cell receptor beta chain sequence. No antigen is known for it. These data are taken from a study of cytomegalovirus exposure and HLA in healthy donors. Study as a whole: Early on, a data release was issued that held 80 million or so unique TCRs from HLA-typed donors. Within the Caucasian-associated ancestry cluster were roughly 79% of the 398 genotyped donors. Overall study findings and caveats: The majority of TCR sequences were rare, yet some public TCRs appeared in many donors. There were about 160 TCR beta chains listed as cytomegalovirus-associated.

Amplification used 60 Vbeta primers and 13 Jbeta primers. The method was immunoSEQ multiplex PCR; TCRdb's version includes in-frame clones alone and lacks a portion of them. The sample gives roughly 100,000 clones, roughly 80% of which show up once; approximately 3.8% is in the top ten. Sequenced material: PBMCs. The receptor was derived from a man between 45 and 60 years old in good health and CMV-seropositive.

Here the CDR3 reads CASSSSGGIYNSPLHF. CDR3 nucleotides: TGTGCCAGCAGCTCCAGCGGGGGGATCTATAATTCACCCCTCCACTTT. This rearrangement joins TRBV7-9 to TRBJ1-6; possibly TRBD1 for D (5 bases). The CDR3 covers 16 residues. Between the trimmed V and J ends, which lost 4 bases and 3 bases, there was a span of 13 bases. Germline CDR1 SEHNR, CDR2 FQNEAQ (reference sequence).